The 24 T cell receptor beta chains below were found in one sample sequenced in a study of control samples from healthy donors and cancer patients. TCRdb keeps only in-frame clones here, not all; method: immunoSEQ multiplex PCR. The data hold fewer than 110,000 clones, with about 89% observed a single time. Source material: PBMCs. The receptor set was obtained from a man in his 60s with lung cancer.

The rearrangement links TRBV5-1 to TRBJ1-4; TRBD1 is a possible D gene (5 bases). The CDR3 covers 15 residues. CDR1 is SGHRS and CDR2 is YFSETQ in the germline V gene. Trimming cost V 4 bases and J 8 bases, with 18 bases left between them. For the CDR3, the DNA is TGCGCCAGCAGCCCACAGGACCCTGGCGGGGAAAAACTGTTTTTT. Its translation is CASSPQDPGGEKLFF.

The chain carries TRBV5-1 and TRBJ1-1, with 10 bases that match TRBD1. Germline V gene lookup returns CDR1 SGHRS and CDR2 YFSETQ. The CDR3 consists of 15 residues. Trimming took 2 bases from V and 5 from J; bases not matched to a gene: 6. Here the CDR3 reads CASSFLDRGQTEAFF. CDR3 in DNA: TGCGCCAGCAGCTTCCTCGACAGGGGGCAAACTGAAGCTTTCTTT.

CDR3 region: CASSSSPGAQETQYF. The CDR3 DNA sequence: TGCGCCAGCAGCAGCTCGCCCGGGGCGCAAGAGACCCAGTACTTC. This sequence joins TRBV5-1 and TRBJ2-5, with D perhaps matching TRBD1 or TRBD2 (5 bases each). Germline CDR1 is SGHRS and CDR2 is YFSETQ. Trimming stripped 4 bases from V and 2 bases from J, with 15 bases between. The CDR3 covers 15 residues.

The V gene is TRBV11-3, the J gene TRBJ1-1; TRBD1 might be the D (5 bases). The CDR3 runs to 15 residues. Trimming left V 3 bases short and J 0 bases short, with 11 bases between. Germline CDR1 is SGHNT and CDR2 is YENEEA. DNA for the CDR3: TGTGCCAGCAGCTTCGGTGGGGCACTGAACACTGAAGCTTTCTTT. It is translated as CASSFGGALNTEAFF.

This chain links TRBV7-9 with TRBJ1-4; D is unresolved. The V gene's germline CDR1 is SEHNR and CDR2 FQNEAQ (reference sequence). Trimming took off 2 bases at V and 3 bases at J, with 7 bases between the two ends. CDR3 length: 14 residues. The CDR3 DNA reads TGTGCCAGCAGCTTACTCGGGGCTAATGAAAAACTGTTTTTT. Translating gives CASSLLGANEKLFF.

The table lists this clone with a count of one. At the DNA level, this CDR3 is encoded by other sequences in the same sample as well. The CDR3 sequence is CASSLQTGGNTEAFF. CDR3 sequence (DNA): TGTGCCAGCAGCTTACAAACAGGGGGTAACACTGAAGCTTTCTTT. V is TRBV7-2 and J is TRBJ1-1, with 8 bases aligning to TRBD1. From germline, CDR1 is SGHTA and CDR2 FQGNSA. Trimming took 2 bases from V and 2 from J; bases not matched to a gene: 4. The CDR3 spans 15 residues.

This CDR3 is CASSDPGHANYGYTF. In DNA, the CDR3 is TGTGCCAGCAGTGATCCGGGACACGCAAACTATGGCTACACCTTC. This chain links TRBV6-1 with TRBJ1-2; perhaps TRBD1 as D (6 bases). Trimming removed 3 bases from V and 2 bases from J, with 13 bases in between. Germline CDR1 and CDR2: MNHNS and SASEGT. The CDR3 length is 15 residues.

This clone was recorded only once. This sequence joins TRBV10-2 and TRBJ2-7, with TRBD1 as a possible D gene (6 bases). The CDR3 is 14 residues long. Trimming took 6 bases from V and 0 from J, leaving 12 bases between them. CDR1 is WSHSY, CDR2 SAAADI, per germline. The CDR3 sequence is CASRAPTGSYEQYF. As DNA, the CDR3 is TGCGCCAGCAGGGCCCCGACAGGCTCCTACGAGCAGTACTTC.

The V gene is TRBV9, the J gene TRBJ2-1; the D is unclear. V was cut by 1 base and J by 2 bases, with 10 bases left in between. The CDR3 has 15 amino acids. CDR1 is SGDLS and CDR2 is YYNGEE in the germline V gene. As DNA, the CDR3 is TGTGCCAGCAGCGTAAGAAGTGAGCCCTACAATGAGCAGTTCTTC. It specifies CASSVRSEPYNEQFF.

The chain uses TRBV6-1 and TRBJ1-2; the match to TRBD1 covers 7 bases. Germline CDR1 is MNHNS and CDR2 is SASEGT. The CDR3 consists of 14 residues. After removal of 1 base from V and 7 bases from J, the junction contained 6 bases not matched to a gene. CDR3 protein: CASSEGEGARGYTF. For the CDR3, the DNA is TGTGCCAGCAGTGAAGGAGAGGGGGCTCGTGGCTACACCTTC.

The V and J genes are TRBV6-2 or TRBV6-3 and TRBJ2-3, with 9 nucleotides matching TRBD2. CDR3 length equals 14 residues. Trimming at V came to 4 bases and at J to 5 bases, leaving 4 bases not matched to a gene. CDR1 and CDR2 (germline): MNHEY, SVGEGT. In DNA, the CDR3 is TGTGCCAGCAGTTCCGCGGGGGGGGGAGATACGCAGTATTTT. Protein product: CASSSAGGGDTQYF.

V usage is TRBV30 and J usage is TRBJ2-6; no clear D gene. The CDR3 has 15 amino acids. Germline V CDR1 and CDR2: GTSNPN, SVGIG (reference sequence). Trimming shortened V by 5 bases and J by 0 bases, and 11 bases separated the two germline ends. The DNA of the CDR3 is TGTGCCTGGGGCTCAACCTTCTCTGGGGCCAACGTCCTGACTTTC. Protein: CAWGSTFSGANVLTF. Using reference TRBV30 and TRBJ2-6 for the parts outside the CDR3, the full variable domain is SQTIHQWPATLVQPVGSPLSLECTVEGTSNPNLYWYRQAAGRGLQLLFYSVGIGQISSEVPQNLSASRPQDRQFILSSKKLLLSDSGFYLCAWGSTFSGANVLTFGAGSRLTVL.

V is TRBV7-9 and J is TRBJ1-1; 9 nucleotides line up with TRBD1. Germline V CDR1 and CDR2: SEHNR, FQNEAQ (reference sequence). The CDR3 loop spans 13 amino acids. V lost 5 bases, J lost 7 bases, and 5 bases stayed unmatched. Here the CDR3 DNA reads TGTGCCAGCAGCCGAGGACAGGGGAATGAAGCTTTCTTT. It translates to CASSRGQGNEAFF.

The rearrangement uses TRBV30 and TRBJ2-5, with 9 bases matching TRBD1. The CDR3 consists of 16 residues. The germline gives CDR1 GTSNPN, CDR2 SVGIG (reference sequence). V lost 2 bases, J lost 4 bases, and 11 bases stayed unmatched. The CDR3 DNA is TGTGCCTGGAGTAACGCCGGGACAGGGAATTTAGAGACCCAGTACTTC. It encodes CAWSNAGTGNLETQYF.

The gene calls are TRBV27 and TRBJ1-2; a weak D match, TRBD1 (6 bases). Germline CDR1 is MNHEY and CDR2 is SMNVEV (reference sequence). The V end lost 6 bases, the J end lost 4 bases, and 12 bases lay between the germline ends. The CDR3 runs 13 residues. DNA of the CDR3: TGTGCCAGCAGGCCAGGGGAGGGCTATGGCTACACCTTC. Translating gives CASRPGEGYGYTF.

This clone has more than one count but fewer than ten. In DNA, the CDR3 is TGTGCCAGCAGTCACTACAGGGCGGGGAATCAGCCCCAGCATTTT. It encodes CASSHYRAGNQPQHF. V is TRBV6-5 and J is TRBJ1-5, with a tentative D call TRBD1 (6 bases). The length of the CDR3 is 15 residues. The V end lost 5 bases, the J end lost 4 bases, and 15 bases lay between the germline ends. CDR1 MNHEY and CDR2 SVGAGI come from the germline V gene.

The V gene is TRBV6-5, the J gene TRBJ1-1, with D unresolved. Looked up from germline, CDR1 is MNHEY and CDR2 is SVGAGI. There are 12 residues in the CDR3. V lost 9 bases, J lost 1 base, and 9 bases lay in between. The CDR3 here is CASGDSNTEAFF. The CDR3 nucleotides are TGTGCCAGTGGGGATTCGAACACTGAAGCTTTCTTT.

The V and J genes are TRBV7-3 and TRBJ2-1; D unresolved. CDR1 SGHTA and CDR2 FQGTGA come from the germline V gene. This CDR3 has 19 amino acids. The germline V and J ends were trimmed by 5 bases and 0 bases, with 23 bases remaining between them. CDR3 residues: CASSPRTDTDKSSYNEQFF. As DNA, the CDR3 is TGTGCCAGCAGCCCCCGGACGGATACGGATAAGAGCTCCTACAATGAGCAGTTCTTC.

The V and J genes are TRBV12-3 or TRBV12-4 and TRBJ2-3; D not resolved. V was pared by 5 bases and J by 5 bases, with 8 bases between. CDR3 size: 12 residues. The CDR3 loop reads CASSPDGDTQYF. As DNA, the CDR3 is TGTGCCAGCAGTCCGGACGGAGATACGCAGTATTTT.

This rearrangement joins TRBV10-1 to TRBJ2-3; TRBD2 agrees at 9 bases. CDR1 WNHNN and CDR2 SYGVQD come from the germline V gene (reference sequence). The CDR3 spans 18 residues. With V trimmed by 0 bases and J by 0 bases, 7 bases remained unmatched. Written as DNA, the CDR3 is TGCGCCAGCAGTGAGTCCGCTTTAGCGGGGGCTAGCACAGATACGCAGTATTTT. This sequence encodes CASSESALAGASTDTQYF.

The J gene is TRBJ2-7, the V gene TRBV6-5; D unresolved. The length of the CDR3 is 12 residues. V was trimmed by 7 bases and J by 1 base, leaving 8 bases between them. From germline, CDR1 is MNHEY and CDR2 SVGAGI. The CDR3 protein is CASKVGSYEQYV. In DNA, the CDR3 is TGTGCCAGCAAAGTGGGATCCTACGAGCAGTACGTC.

This rearrangement joins TRBV5-8 to TRBJ1-1; D is ambiguous. This CDR3 is built from 13 residues. Germline CDR1 reads SGHTS; CDR2 reads YDEGEE. With 2 bases removed from V and 9 bases from J, the gap between germline ends came to 14 bases. The DNA for the CDR3 is TGTGCCAGCAGCTTTATTGAGAGGCCCCAAGCTTTCTTT. As protein: CASSFIERPQAFF.

V and J are TRBV5-1 and TRBJ2-3; perhaps TRBD1 as D (5 bases). The V end was cut by 2 bases, the J end by 5 bases, with 12 bases between. CDR1 SGHRS and CDR2 YFSETQ come from the germline V gene. The CDR3 is 14 residues long. CDR3 protein: CASSLQDFRDTQYF. Here the CDR3 DNA reads TGCGCCAGCAGCTTACAGGATTTTAGAGATACGCAGTATTTT. Together with reference TRBV5-1 and TRBJ2-3, the CDR3 gives the full variable domain: KAGVTQTPRYLIKTRGQQVTLSCSPISGHRSVSWYQQTPGQGLQFLFEYFSETQRNKGNFPGRFSGRQFSNSRSEMNVSTLELGDSALYLCASSLQDFRDTQYFGPGTRLTVL.

V and J are TRBV10-3 and TRBJ2-2, with 9 nucleotides matching TRBD1. V shed 10 bases and J 4 bases; nucleotides not matched to a gene: 7. The CDR3 length is 14 residues. Germline V gives CDR1 ENHRY, CDR2 SYGVKD. The CDR3 region has the DNA TGTGCCAGCACGACAGGGGGAGGCACCGGGGAGCTGTTTTTT. Translation gives CASTTGGGTGELFF.